These 25 T cell receptor beta chains were all obtained from the same sample, sequenced in a study of blood T cell repertoires in COVID-19. Repertoires were generated with immunoSEQ multiplex PCR, while TCRdb's copy carries only in-frame clones and drops some. The data hold roughly 140,000 clones, with roughly 80% observed a single time. Source material: peripheral blood. All receptors derive from a man between 50 and 59 years old with active or convalescent COVID-19.

The V gene is TRBV18, the J gene TRBJ1-1, with a tentative D call TRBD1 (5 bases). Trimming shortened V by 0 bases and J by 3 bases, and 17 bases separated the two germline ends. Germline CDR1 and CDR2: KGHSH and LQKENI. The CDR3 spans 17 residues. Written as DNA, the CDR3 is TGTGCCAGCTCACCACCAAATGGTTCACCACAGGACACTGAAGCTTTCTTT. Translation gives CASSPPNGSPQDTEAFF.

This clone was observed a few times. The chain carries TRBV9 and TRBJ2-7; TRBD1 matches at 7 bases. Trimming took 3 bases from V and 2 from J; bases not matched to a gene: 5. Germline V lookup: CDR1 SGDLS, CDR2 YYNGEE. The CDR3 extends over 14 amino acids. For the CDR3, the DNA is TGTGCCAGCAGCGAGGGACAGACTACCTACGAGCAGTACTTC. Translating gives CASSEGQTTYEQYF.

V and J are TRBV6-5 and TRBJ2-1; unclear D gene. Trimming took off 7 bases at V and 5 bases at J, with 12 bases between the two ends. Germline loops: CDR1 MNHEY, CDR2 SVGAGI. The CDR3 extends over 13 amino acids. The chain's CDR3 is CASKIGGNNEQFF. The CDR3 DNA sequence: TGTGCCAGCAAGATTGGCGGTAACAATGAGCAGTTCTTC.

This clone has more than one count but fewer than ten. The chain joins TRBV21-1 to TRBJ2-3; the D call TRBD2 from the table was never checked on the DNA. TRBV21-1 is designated a pseudogene. The CDR3 runs to 14 residues. The CDR3 loop is CASSAPLKRDTQYF. Written as DNA, the CDR3 is TGTGCCAGCAGCGCACCCCTAAAGCGAGATACGCAGTATTTT.

In this sample, this clone turned up a few times. The rearrangement links TRBV7-9 to TRBJ2-1; D perhaps matches TRBD2 (7 bases). This CDR3 has 13 residues. V was pared by 7 bases and J by 6 bases, with 13 bases between. CDR1 and CDR2 from the germline V gene are SEHNR and FQNEAQ (reference sequence). The CDR3 loop reads CASNRDYRNEQFF. CDR3 bases: TGTGCCAGCAACAGGGACTATCGCAATGAGCAGTTCTTC.

This clone occurred once. The rearrangement joins TRBV10-1 to TRBJ1-1; 7 bases match TRBD1. After removal of 10 bases from V and 0 bases from J, the junction contained 5 bases not matched to a gene. The CDR3 covers 13 residues. Per the germline V gene, CDR1 is WNHNN and CDR2 is SYGVQD (reference sequence). This chain's CDR3 is CATKGQLNTEAFF. The CDR3 DNA sequence: TGCGCCACCAAGGGACAGCTGAACACTGAAGCTTTCTTT.

The rearrangement links TRBV2 to TRBJ2-2; a possible D gene is TRBD2 (5 bases). Germline V gives CDR1 SNHLY, CDR2 FYNNEI. The CDR3 has 14 residues. Trimming pared 5 bases from V and 4 bases from J, leaving 11 bases between. Here the CDR3 reads CASSPRGFTGELFF. CDR3 coding DNA: TGTGCCAGCAGTCCCCGGGGATTCACCGGGGAGCTGTTTTTT.

J is TRBJ1-5 and V is TRBV6-7, with a weak D call TRBD1 (5 bases). TRBV6-7 is assigned to the ORF class and has an uncertain function. Trimming took off 6 bases at V and 4 bases at J, with 22 bases between the two ends. There are 17 residues in the CDR3. The CDR3 DNA is TGTGCCAGCAGGCTAGGCAGGGCCCCGCTCCCTAATCAGCCCCAGCATTTT. Translating gives CASRLGRAPLPNQPQHF.

The chain uses TRBV7-9 and TRBJ2-1; perhaps TRBD2 as D (7 bases). The CDR3 spans 16 residues. Germline V gives CDR1 SEHNR, CDR2 FQNEAQ (reference sequence). The V gene lost 5 bases and the J gene lost 1 base, with 15 bases spanning the gap. CDR3 sequence: CASSPRGGWSYNEQFF. The CDR3 bases are TGTGCCAGCAGCCCAAGGGGGGGCTGGTCCTACAATGAGCAGTTCTTC.

V usage is TRBV24-1 and J usage is TRBJ2-2, with 12 bases fitting TRBD2. The junction had 5 bases not matched to a gene; V was cut back by 3 bases and J by 4 bases. Germline assignment: CDR1 KGHDR and CDR2 SFDVKD. The CDR3 totals 17 residues. The DNA of the CDR3 is TGTGCCACCAGTGATCTAGCGGGAGGGCTTGGCACCGGGGAGCTGTTTTTT. Translation gives CATSDLAGGLGTGELFF.

The V call is TRBV19, the J call TRBJ1-5; 11 bases map to TRBD1. Germline values: CDR1 LNHDA, CDR2 SQIVND (reference sequence). The CDR3 spans 15 residues. The V gene end was trimmed by 5 bases and the J gene end by 7 bases; junction bases not matched to a gene: 7. The DNA of the CDR3 is TGTGCCAGTAGTCTCGGGACAGGGGGGGACCAGCCCCAGCATTTT. It specifies CASSLGTGGDQPQHF.

This chain links TRBV27 with TRBJ2-3, with 10 bases fitting TRBD1. The CDR3 loop spans 15 amino acids. V dropped 3 bases and J dropped 3; count of bases not matched to a gene: 3. CDR1 and CDR2 (germline): MNHEY, SMNVEV (reference sequence). This CDR3 reads CASSFWTGGTDTQYF. CDR3 DNA sequence: TGTGCCAGCAGTTTCTGGACAGGGGGTACAGATACGCAGTATTTT.

The sample holds one count of this clone. The rearrangement joins TRBV27 to TRBJ1-5, with 9 nucleotides matching TRBD1. The ends lost 6 bases at V and 5 bases at J; junction bases unmatched: 5. Germline values: CDR1 MNHEY, CDR2 SMNVEV (reference sequence). The CDR3 loop spans 14 amino acids. CDR3 in DNA: TGTGCCAGCAGCTATACAGGGGGCGATCAGCCCCAGCATTTT. Amino acid sequence: CASSYTGGDQPQHF.

This chain links TRBV5-4 with TRBJ2-7; 8 nucleotides agree with TRBD2. The CDR3 spans 16 residues. CDR1 SGHNT and CDR2 YYREEE come from the germline V gene (reference sequence). V was pared by 7 bases and J by 0 bases, with 12 bases of the junction left unmatched. The DNA of the CDR3 is TGTGCCAGCTCCCGGGGGGGGTCTCAAGGCTCCTACGAGCAGTACTTC. Protein product: CASSRGGSQGSYEQYF.

CDR3 bases: TGTGCCAGCAGCGCCTGGAGCGGGAGTGGTAATGAGCAGTTCTTC. Encoded protein: CASSAWSGSGNEQFF. V gene TRBV9 combines with J gene TRBJ2-1; TRBD2 matches at 8 bases. Germline loops: CDR1 SGDLS, CDR2 YYNGEE. V dropped 3 bases and J dropped 7; count of bases not matched to a gene: 9. This CDR3 region has 15 residues. Supplemented by reference TRBV9 and TRBJ2-1, the full variable domain reads DSGVTQTPKHLITATGQRVTLRCSPRSGDLSVYWYQQSLDQGLQFLIQYYNGEERAKGNILERFSAQQFPDLHSELNLSSLELGDSALYFCASSAWSGSGNEQFFGPGTRLTVL.

The DNA for the CDR3 is TGCAGCGTCCGACTAGCGGGAGGGGTCCAGTACTTC. Its translation: CSVRLAGGVQYF. The rearrangement uses TRBV29-1 and TRBJ2-5; 14 bases fit TRBD2. The CDR3 spans 12 residues. The V and J ends lost 6 bases and 10 bases, in that order; junction bases with no gene match: 4. Germline V gives CDR1 SQVTM, CDR2 ANQGSEA.

The chain uses TRBV7-9 and TRBJ1-4; D is unresolved. This CDR3 is built from 15 residues. V gave up 5 bases and J gave up 7 bases, with 17 bases separating them. Germline V gene sequence: CDR1 SEHNR, CDR2 FQNEAQ (reference sequence). CDR3 amino acids: CASSVGWGGGEKLFF. The CDR3 DNA reads as TGTGCCAGCAGCGTAGGGTGGGGAGGAGGTGAAAAACTGTTTTTT.

The genes are TRBV7-8 and TRBJ2-5; tentative D call: TRBD1 (6 bases). Germline V CDR1 and CDR2: SGHVS, FQNEAQ. The ends were cut back, 1 base at V and 4 bases at J, with 10 bases in the middle. The CDR3 loop spans 14 amino acids. The CDR3 reads CASSLGTGRETQYF. In DNA, the CDR3 is TGTGCCAGCAGCTTAGGTACAGGGAGAGAGACCCAGTACTTC.

The rearrangement uses TRBV27 and TRBJ2-1; possible D gene TRBD1, 5 bases. The germline V and J ends were trimmed by 6 bases and 0 bases, with 12 bases remaining between them. Germline lookup yields CDR1 MNHEY and CDR2 SMNVEV (reference sequence). The CDR3 is made up of 15 amino acids. The CDR3 is CASSLQGGSYNEQFF. CDR3 sequence (DNA): TGTGCCAGCAGCCTCCAGGGCGGCTCCTACAATGAGCAGTTCTTC.

The rearrangement joins TRBV28 to TRBJ2-7, with 9 bases lining up with TRBD1. V lost 5 bases to trimming and J lost 0 bases; unmatched junction nucleotides: 8. From germline, CDR1 is MDHEN and CDR2 SYDVKM. The CDR3 covers 16 residues. CDR3 sequence (DNA): TGTGCCAGCAGTACATCCGGGACAGGGAGCTCCTACGAGCAGTACTTC. Translation: CASSTSGTGSSYEQYF. Filled out from reference TRBV28 and TRBJ2-7, the complete variable domain reads DVKVTQSSRYLVKRTGEKVFLECVQDMDHENMFWYRQDPGLGLRLIYFSYDVKMKEKGDIPEGYSVSREKKERFSLILESASTNQTSMYLCASSTSGTGSSYEQYFGPGTRLTVT.

The chain couples TRBV28 to TRBJ2-7, with 9 bases identical to TRBD1. V lost 1 base, J lost 3 bases, and 4 bases stayed unmatched. The CDR3 has 15 residues. CDR1 is MDHEN and CDR2 is SYDVKM in the germline V gene. DNA of the CDR3: TGTGCCAGCAGTTTATCTCCGGGACAGGGCTACGAGCAGTACTTC. Its translation: CASSLSPGQGYEQYF.

The CDR3 sequence is CASSFIGQGGTEAFF. In DNA form, the CDR3 reads TGTGCCAGCAGCTTTATTGGACAGGGAGGAACTGAAGCTTTCTTT. V gene TRBV5-6 combines with J gene TRBJ1-1; 8 positions match TRBD1. Germline assignment: CDR1 SGHDT and CDR2 YYEEEE. This CDR3 has 15 amino acids. V was pared by 2 bases and J by 5 bases, with 8 bases of the junction left unmatched.

The chain recombines TRBV19 with TRBJ2-1; D call uncertain. Germline V gene sequence: CDR1 LNHDA, CDR2 SQIVND (reference sequence). Trimming took 1 base from V and 4 from J, leaving 14 bases between them. The CDR3 runs to 16 residues. The CDR3 protein is CASSIGPSLIYNEQFF. The DNA for the CDR3 is TGTGCCAGTAGTATAGGTCCCTCCCTAATATACAATGAGCAGTTCTTC.

The chain uses TRBV7-9 and TRBJ2-7; 10 bases are shared with TRBD2. Germline V gene sequence: CDR1 SEHNR, CDR2 FQNEAQ (reference sequence). CDR3 size: 17 residues. Trimming took 1 base from V and 4 from J; bases not matched to a gene: 10. The CDR3 is CASSLGPTSGNSYEQYF. DNA of the CDR3: TGTGCCAGCAGCTTAGGACCTACTAGCGGGAATTCGTACGAGCAGTACTTC.

The chain has TRBV14 and TRBJ2-7, with unresolved D. Germline lookup yields CDR1 SGHDN and CDR2 FVKESK. Trimming stripped 1 base from V and 6 bases from J, with 7 bases between. CDR3 length: 12 amino acids. In DNA, the CDR3 is TGTGCCAGCAGCCAAGTTGGGCTCGAGCAGTACTTC. Translated, it gives CASSQVGLEQYF.